The sequence of this T cell receptor (beta chain) was determined in a study of control samples from healthy donors and cancer patients. This table comes from immunoSEQ multiplex PCR, and its TCRdb copy is limited to in-frame clones, with some not included. In the table there are 150,000 to 200,000 clones, roughly 94% of which are singletons. The V segment lost 7 bases and the J segment 1 base; nucleotides outside the gene matches: 1. The CDR3 has 13 amino acids. The germline CDR1 and CDR2 sequences are MNHEY and SVGAGI. The receptor was isolated from a man aged 60 to 69 with colorectal cancer. V gene TRBV6-5 combines with J gene TRBJ1-1; 9 bases fit TRBD1. The source material was PBMCs. Here the CDR3 reads CASMGQGNTEAFF. The CDR3 region has the DNA TGTGCCAGCATGGGACAGGGGAACACTGAAGCTTTCTTT.